The present T cell receptor (beta chain) was sequenced within a study of T cell repertoires in cytomegalovirus infection. Study-wide context: Peptides in the study included HLA-C-restricted and HLA-B-restricted CMV epitopes.

This clonotype was found a few times. Its specificity is not known. General study findings and limits: CMV carriers having the relevant HLA were flagged by cumulative public TCR beta family frequency.

V was trimmed by 6 bases and J by 6 bases, leaving 9 bases between them. This CDR3 has 12 residues. Germline-derived CDR1 and CDR2 are MDHEN and SYDVKM. Using its own MiXCR run on the reads, TCRdb lists one record per CDR3 protein. The table includes fewer than 350,000 distinct CDR3 sequences, under 35% detected once. This sequence joins TRBV28 and TRBJ2-4, with D unresolved. This TCR was sampled from a human donor in good health (CMV status not recorded). Some clones in this sample may be carry-over from other donors' samples. The source was cultured PBMCs, collected from culture after CMV antigen stimulation. DNA for the CDR3: TGTGCCAGCAGCCCACGAGGAAACATTCAGTACTTC. Its protein is CASSPRGNIQYF.